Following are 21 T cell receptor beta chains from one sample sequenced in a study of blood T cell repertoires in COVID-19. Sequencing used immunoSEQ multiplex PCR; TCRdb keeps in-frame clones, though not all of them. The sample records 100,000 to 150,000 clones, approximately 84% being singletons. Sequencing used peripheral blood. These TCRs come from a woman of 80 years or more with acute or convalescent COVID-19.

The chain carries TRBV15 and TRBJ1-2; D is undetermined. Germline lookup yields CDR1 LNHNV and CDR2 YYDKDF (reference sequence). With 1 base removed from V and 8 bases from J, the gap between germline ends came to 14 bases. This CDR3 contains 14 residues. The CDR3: CATSRGGSLRGYTF. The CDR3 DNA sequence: TGTGCCACCAGCAGAGGAGGCTCCCTTCGGGGCTACACCTTC.

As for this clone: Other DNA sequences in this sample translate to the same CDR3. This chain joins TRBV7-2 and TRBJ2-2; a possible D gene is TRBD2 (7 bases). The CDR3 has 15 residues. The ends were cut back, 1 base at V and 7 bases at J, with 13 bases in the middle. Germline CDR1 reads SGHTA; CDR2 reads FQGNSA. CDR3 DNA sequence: TGTGCCAGCAGCTTAGTGGGGGGGCGAGACGGGGAGCTGTTTTTT. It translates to CASSLVGGRDGELFF.

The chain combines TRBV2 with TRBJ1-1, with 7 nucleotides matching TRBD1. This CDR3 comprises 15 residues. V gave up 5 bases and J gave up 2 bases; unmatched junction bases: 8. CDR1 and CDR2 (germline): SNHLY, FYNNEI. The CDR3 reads CASSPTGVENTEAFF. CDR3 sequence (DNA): TGTGCCAGCAGTCCAACAGGGGTGGAAAACACTGAAGCTTTCTTT.

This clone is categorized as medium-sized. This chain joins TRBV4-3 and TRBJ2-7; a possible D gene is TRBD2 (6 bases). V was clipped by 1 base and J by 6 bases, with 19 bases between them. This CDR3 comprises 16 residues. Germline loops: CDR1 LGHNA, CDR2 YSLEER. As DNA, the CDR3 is TGCGCCAGCAGCCAAGCCAGCGGGCGTGAAGTAGGCGAGCAGTACTTC. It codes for CASSQASGREVGEQYF.

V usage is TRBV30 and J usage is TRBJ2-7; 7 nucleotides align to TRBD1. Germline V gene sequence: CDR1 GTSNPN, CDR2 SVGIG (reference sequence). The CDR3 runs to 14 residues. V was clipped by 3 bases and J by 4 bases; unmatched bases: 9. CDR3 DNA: TGTGCCTGGAGGGGCCCGGGACAGCAGTACGAGCAGTACTTC. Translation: CAWRGPGQQYEQYF. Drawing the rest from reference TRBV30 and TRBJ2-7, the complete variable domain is SQTIHQWPATLVQPVGSPLSLECTVEGTSNPNLYWYRQAAGRGLQLLFYSVGIGQISSEVPQNLSASRPQDRQFILSSKKLLLSDSGFYLCAWRGPGQQYEQYFGPGTRLTVT.

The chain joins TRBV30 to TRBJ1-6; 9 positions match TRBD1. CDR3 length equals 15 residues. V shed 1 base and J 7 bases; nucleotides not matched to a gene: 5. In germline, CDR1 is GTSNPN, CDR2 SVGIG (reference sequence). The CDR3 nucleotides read TGTGCCTGGAGTGCCTCGACAGGGGGAAATTCACCCCTCCACTTT. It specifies CAWSASTGGNSPLHF.

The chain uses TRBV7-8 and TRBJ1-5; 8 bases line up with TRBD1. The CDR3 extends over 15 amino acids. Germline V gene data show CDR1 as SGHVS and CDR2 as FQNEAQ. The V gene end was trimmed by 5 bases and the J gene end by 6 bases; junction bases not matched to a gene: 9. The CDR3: CASSLVGQVGQPQHF. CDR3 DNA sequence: TGTGCCAGCAGCCTAGTGGGACAGGTGGGTCAGCCCCAGCATTTT.

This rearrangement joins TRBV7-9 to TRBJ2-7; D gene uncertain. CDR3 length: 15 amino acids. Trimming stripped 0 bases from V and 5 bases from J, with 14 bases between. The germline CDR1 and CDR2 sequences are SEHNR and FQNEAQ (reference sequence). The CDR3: CASSLALTGFDEQYF. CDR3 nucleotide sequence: TGTGCCAGCAGCTTAGCCCTAACGGGTTTCGACGAGCAGTACTTC.

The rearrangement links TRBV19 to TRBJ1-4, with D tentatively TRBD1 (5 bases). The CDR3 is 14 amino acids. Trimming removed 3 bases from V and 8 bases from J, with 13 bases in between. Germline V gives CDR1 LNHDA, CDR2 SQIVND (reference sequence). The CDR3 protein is CASSISQGVEKLFF. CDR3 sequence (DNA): TGTGCCAGTAGTATTAGCCAGGGTGTCGAAAAACTGTTTTTT.

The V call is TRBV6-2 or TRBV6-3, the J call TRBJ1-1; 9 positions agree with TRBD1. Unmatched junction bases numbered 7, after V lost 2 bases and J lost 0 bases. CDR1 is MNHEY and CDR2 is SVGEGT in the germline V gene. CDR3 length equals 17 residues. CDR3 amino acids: CASSYGPGTGMNTEAFF. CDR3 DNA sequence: TGTGCCAGCAGTTACGGGCCCGGGACAGGGATGAACACTGAAGCTTTCTTT.

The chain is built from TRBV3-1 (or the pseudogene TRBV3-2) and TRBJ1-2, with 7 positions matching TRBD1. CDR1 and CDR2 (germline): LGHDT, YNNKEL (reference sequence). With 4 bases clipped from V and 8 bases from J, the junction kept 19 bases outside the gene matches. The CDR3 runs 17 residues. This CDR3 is CASSPTTRRGPRGGYTF. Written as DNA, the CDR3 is TGTGCCAGCAGCCCCACCACCAGGAGGGGGCCCCGAGGAGGCTACACCTTC.

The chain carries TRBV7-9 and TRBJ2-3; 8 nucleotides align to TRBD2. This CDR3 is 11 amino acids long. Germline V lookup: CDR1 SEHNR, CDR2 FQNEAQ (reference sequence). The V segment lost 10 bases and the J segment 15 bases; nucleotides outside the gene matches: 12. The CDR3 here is CATSGSGGPYF. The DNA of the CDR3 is TGTGCCACCTCGGGATCGGGGGGGCCTTATTTT.

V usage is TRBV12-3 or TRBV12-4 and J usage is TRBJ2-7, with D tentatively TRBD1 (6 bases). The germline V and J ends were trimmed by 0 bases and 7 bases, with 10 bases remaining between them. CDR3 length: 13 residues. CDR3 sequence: CASSLAGAGEQYF. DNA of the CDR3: TGTGCCAGCAGTTTAGCGGGGGCCGGGGAGCAGTACTTC.

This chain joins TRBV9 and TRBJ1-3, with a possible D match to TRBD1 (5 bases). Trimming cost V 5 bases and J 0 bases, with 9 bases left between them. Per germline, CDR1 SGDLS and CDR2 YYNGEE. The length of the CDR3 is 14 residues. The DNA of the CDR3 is TGTGCCAGCAGTCCGGACAACTCTGGAAACACCATATATTTT. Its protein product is CASSPDNSGNTIYF.

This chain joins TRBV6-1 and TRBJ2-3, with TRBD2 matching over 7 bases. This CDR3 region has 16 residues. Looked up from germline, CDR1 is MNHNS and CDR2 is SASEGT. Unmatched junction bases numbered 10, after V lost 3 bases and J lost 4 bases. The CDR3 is CASSDWGRARADTQYF. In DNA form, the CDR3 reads TGTGCCAGCAGTGATTGGGGGAGGGCCCGGGCAGATACGCAGTATTTT.

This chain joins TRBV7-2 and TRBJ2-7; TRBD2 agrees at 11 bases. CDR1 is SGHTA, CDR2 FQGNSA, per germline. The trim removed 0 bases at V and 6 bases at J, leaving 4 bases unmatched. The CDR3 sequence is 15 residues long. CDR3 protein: CASSLAPSGGLEQYF. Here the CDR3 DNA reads TGTGCCAGCAGCTTAGCTCCTAGCGGGGGGCTCGAGCAGTACTTC.

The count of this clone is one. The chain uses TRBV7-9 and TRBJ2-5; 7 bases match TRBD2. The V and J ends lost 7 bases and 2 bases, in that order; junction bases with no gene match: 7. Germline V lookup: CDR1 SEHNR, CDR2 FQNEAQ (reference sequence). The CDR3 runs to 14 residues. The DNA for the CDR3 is TGTGCCAGCAAGCGGGGTGGTGAGCAAGAGACCCAGTACTTC. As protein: CASKRGGEQETQYF.

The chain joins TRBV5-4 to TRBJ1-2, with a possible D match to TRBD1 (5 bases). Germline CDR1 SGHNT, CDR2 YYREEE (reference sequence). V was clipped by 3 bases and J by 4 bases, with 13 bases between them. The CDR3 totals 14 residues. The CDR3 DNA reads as TGTGCCAGCAGCTACGGAGGGACGGGCTATGGCTACACCTTC. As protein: CASSYGGTGYGYTF.

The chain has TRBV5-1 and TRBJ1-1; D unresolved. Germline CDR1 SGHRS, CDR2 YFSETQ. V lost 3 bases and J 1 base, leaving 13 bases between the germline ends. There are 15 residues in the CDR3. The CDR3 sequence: CASSWSSPTNTEAFF. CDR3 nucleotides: TGCGCCAGCAGCTGGAGTTCCCCCACGAACACTGAAGCTTTCTTT. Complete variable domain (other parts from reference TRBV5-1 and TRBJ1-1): KAGVTQTPRYLIKTRGQQVTLSCSPISGHRSVSWYQQTPGQGLQFLFEYFSETQRNKGNFPGRFSGRQFSNSRSEMNVSTLELGDSALYLCASSWSSPTNTEAFFGQGTRLTVV.

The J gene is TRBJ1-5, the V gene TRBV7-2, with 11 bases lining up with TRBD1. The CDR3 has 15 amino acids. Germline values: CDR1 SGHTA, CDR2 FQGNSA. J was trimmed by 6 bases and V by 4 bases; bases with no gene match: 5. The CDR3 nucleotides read TGTGCCAGCAGCTCGGACAGGGGGCGGCTTCAGCCCCAGCATTTT. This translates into CASSSDRGRLQPQHF.

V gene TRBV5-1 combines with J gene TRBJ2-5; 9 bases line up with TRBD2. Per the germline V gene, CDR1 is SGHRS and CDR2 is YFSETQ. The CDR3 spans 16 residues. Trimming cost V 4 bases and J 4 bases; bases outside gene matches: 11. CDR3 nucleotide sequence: TGCGCCAGCAGCCGTCTGCGGGAGGGGAGGGGAGAGACCCAGTACTTC. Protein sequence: CASSRLREGRGETQYF.